A single sample is the source of the 22 T cell receptor beta chains below, sequenced in a study of CD8 T cells in acute hepatitis C reinfection (dated by TCRdb to about 2021). The time point label for this specimen denotes: naive CD8 control sorted from an acute-time-point sample. The library was produced with the immunoSEQ multiplex PCR assay. The table was pulled from immuneACCESS by TCRdb, which kept in-frame rearrangements only. Such tables lose some clones; where checked, under half of the loss comes from unresolved V genes, and the rest has no known cause. The sample table shows around 36,000 clones, and approximately 83% are seen once. The top ten constitute around 9.9% of the sample. Sequencing was done on a sample of naive CD8+ T cells from PBMCs. The sample's cell subset or site label, in plain terms: sorted total naive CD45RO-negative CD8+ T cells. The receptor set was obtained from a woman between 18 and 29 years old who spontaneously cleared hepatitis C infection.

The rearrangement links TRBV14 to TRBJ2-3; D perhaps matches TRBD2 (5 bases). The V end was cut by 4 bases, the J end by 6 bases, with 11 bases between. Germline V gene lookup returns CDR1 SGHDN and CDR2 FVKESK. This CDR3 contains 13 residues. In DNA form, the CDR3 reads TGTGCCAGCAGCCGTACTAGGGATGATACGCAGTATTTT. Residues: CASSRTRDDTQYF.

The V gene is TRBV29-1, the J gene TRBJ2-1; 8 bases match TRBD2. Per the germline V gene, CDR1 is SQVTM and CDR2 is ANQGSEA. V dropped 8 bases and J dropped 2; count of bases not matched to a gene: 5. The CDR3 has 13 amino acids. CDR3 region: CSLPGLAYNEQFF. The DNA of the CDR3 is TGCAGCCTCCCGGGACTAGCCTACAATGAGCAGTTCTTC.

The chain has TRBV7-9 and TRBJ2-7; TRBD2 matches at 10 bases. Losses at the gene ends were 2 bases for V and 4 bases for J; bases not matched to a gene: 11. Germline CDR1 SEHNR, CDR2 FQNEAQ (reference sequence). The CDR3 runs to 17 residues. DNA for the CDR3: TGTGCCAGCAGCTTAAATGTCCCTAGCGGGAGTCCGTACGAGCAGTACTTC. Its protein product is CASSLNVPSGSPYEQYF.

The chain uses TRBV2 and TRBJ2-3; D is unclear. Germline CDR1 SNHLY, CDR2 FYNNEI. Between the trimmed V and J ends, which lost 3 bases and 3 bases, there was a span of 16 bases. The CDR3 runs 16 residues. The CDR3 bases are TGTGCCAGCAGTGATGGATGGCAGGAATTTACAGATACGCAGTATTTT. This translates into CASSDGWQEFTDTQYF.

This rearrangement joins TRBV14 to TRBJ2-3; 7 nucleotides agree with TRBD1. Germline trimming cut 5 bases from V and 2 bases from J; bases unmatched to any gene: 7. CDR3 length: 15 amino acids. CDR1 SGHDN and CDR2 FVKESK come from the germline V gene. The CDR3 reads CASSKTGDTTDTQYF. In nucleotides, the CDR3 is TGTGCCAGCAGCAAAACAGGGGATACCACAGATACGCAGTATTTT.

This clone has a handful of counts. The chain recombines TRBV27 with TRBJ1-1; D ambiguous. Trimming shortened V by 5 bases and J by 4 bases, and 8 bases separated the two germline ends. CDR3 length: 12 amino acids. The germline CDR1 and CDR2 sequences are MNHEY and SMNVEV (reference sequence). CDR3 DNA: TGTGCCAGCAGTAGAGAGGGCACTGAAGCTTTCTTT. Its translation is CASSREGTEAFF.

This clone occurred once. This chain links TRBV7-3 with TRBJ2-7; TRBD1 is a possible D gene (6 bases). V lost 0 bases and J 3 bases, leaving 9 bases between the germline ends. Germline V gives CDR1 SGHTA, CDR2 FQGTGA. The CDR3 is 14 amino acids. Written as DNA, the CDR3 is TGTGCCAGCAGCTTAACGGGACAATACTACGAGCAGTACTTC. Translating gives CASSLTGQYYEQYF. Using reference TRBV7-3 and TRBJ2-7 for the parts outside the CDR3, the full variable domain is GAGVSQTPSNKVTEKGKYVELRCDPISGHTALYWYRQSLGQGPEFLIYFQGTGAADDSGLPNDRFFAVRPEGSVSTLKIQRTERGDSAVYLCASSLTGQYYEQYFGPGTRLTVT.

This clone appeared a few times. The V call is TRBV4-2, the J call TRBJ2-2, with TRBD2 identical over 7 bases. Germline values: CDR1 LGHNA, CDR2 YNFKEQ. Trimming at V came to 1 base and at J to 6 bases, leaving 5 bases not matched to a gene. The CDR3 sequence is 15 residues long. The CDR3 loop reads CASSQVTSSPGELFF. The CDR3 DNA is TGTGCCAGCAGCCAAGTGACTAGCTCTCCCGGGGAGCTGTTTTTT.

The V call is TRBV9, the J call TRBJ1-1, with 9 positions matching TRBD1. Germline V gives CDR1 SGDLS, CDR2 YYNGEE. The CDR3 loop spans 14 amino acids. J gave up 4 bases and V 9 bases, and 10 bases lay outside the gene matches. In DNA, the CDR3 is TGTGCCACCCCTGGGGGACAGGGAGGCACTGAAGCTTTCTTT. This encodes CATPGGQGGTEAFF.

This sequence joins TRBV15 and TRBJ1-6; the D is unclear. The CDR3 consists of 17 residues. Germline values: CDR1 LNHNV, CDR2 YYDKDF (reference sequence). Deletions cut 1 base from V and 0 bases from J, with 10 bases between. CDR3 in DNA: TGTGCCACCAGCAGAGTAAGGGTTAGCTCCTATAATTCACCCCTCCACTTT. It translates to CATSRVRVSSYNSPLHF.

The genes are TRBV7-9 and TRBJ2-5, with D unclear. The germline CDR1 and CDR2 sequences are SEHNR and FQNEAQ (reference sequence). Trimming removed 5 bases from V and 9 bases from J, with 10 bases in between. The CDR3 contains 11 residues. The DNA of the CDR3 is TGTGCCAGCAGCCCAGGAGTATCCCAGTACTTC. This encodes CASSPGVSQYF.

The chain is built from TRBV15 and TRBJ1-3; no clear D gene. The CDR3 runs to 16 residues. Trimming pared 0 bases from V and 0 bases from J, leaving 9 bases between. Germline CDR1 and CDR2: LNHNV and YYDKDF (reference sequence). DNA for the CDR3: TGTGCCACCAGCAGAGATTACGAGGTCTCTGGAAACACCATATATTTT. It encodes CATSRDYEVSGNTIYF.

The rearrangement uses TRBV9 and TRBJ2-1; D possibly corresponds to TRBD1 (6 bases). Germline-derived CDR1 and CDR2 are SGDLS and YYNGEE. This CDR3 is built from 15 residues. Trimming stripped 0 bases from V and 3 bases from J, with 10 bases between. The CDR3 nucleotides are TGTGCCAGCAGCGTAGACTGGACAGACTACAATGAGCAGTTCTTC. Amino acids: CASSVDWTDYNEQFF.

This chain connects TRBV7-3 to TRBJ2-7, with D perhaps TRBD2 (5 bases). This CDR3 spans 13 amino acids. The germline CDR1 and CDR2 sequences are SGHTA and FQGTGA. Trimming removed 5 bases at V and 4 bases at J, with 12 bases between. CDR3 bases: TGTGCCAGCAGCCCACTAGGCGGGTACGAGCAGTACTTC. It specifies CASSPLGGYEQYF.

V and J are TRBV2 and TRBJ2-7; D unresolved. Germline loops: CDR1 SNHLY, CDR2 FYNNEI. The CDR3 spans 11 residues. Between the trimmed V and J ends, which lost 0 bases and 6 bases, there was a span of 3 bases. The DNA for the CDR3 is TGTGCCAGCAGTGAAGCGGCCGAGCAGTACTTC. Protein sequence: CASSEAAEQYF.

This clone has just one count. This CDR3 is CASSLYASGNEQYF. The CDR3 nucleotides read TGTGCCAGCAGCTTATACGCTAGCGGAAACGAGCAGTACTTC. The gene calls are TRBV11-1 and TRBJ2-7, with TRBD2 matching over 7 bases. Trimming took 2 bases from V and 5 from J; bases not matched to a gene: 6. Germline loops: CDR1 SGHAT, CDR2 FQDESV (reference sequence). This CDR3 comprises 14 residues.

This sequence joins TRBV10-2 and TRBJ1-5; 9 nucleotides line up with TRBD1. Germline V gives CDR1 WSHSY, CDR2 SAAADI. The CDR3 runs to 18 residues. After removal of 7 bases from V and 12 bases from J, the junction contained 25 bases not matched to a gene. For the CDR3, the DNA is TGCGCCAGCATCAACCGGGGGGGGACAGGGAGAGTCTTACAATACCAGCATTTT. Encoded protein: CASINRGGTGRVLQYQHF.

The chain recombines TRBV9 with TRBJ2-5, with 9 bases matching TRBD2. J gave up 5 bases and V 0 bases, and 11 bases lay outside the gene matches. This CDR3 is built from 17 residues. CDR1 and CDR2 from the germline V gene are SGDLS and YYNGEE. The CDR3 DNA follows: TGTGCCAGCAGCGTAGAGGGGTTAGCGGGAGCTGGGGAGACCCAGTACTTC. Amino acids: CASSVEGLAGAGETQYF.

The chain couples TRBV7-6 to TRBJ2-1, with D tentatively TRBD2 (5 bases). This CDR3 is built from 16 residues. CDR1 is SGHVS and CDR2 is FNYEAQ in the germline V gene. Trimming took off 1 base at V and 3 bases at J, with 13 bases between the two ends. The CDR3 region is CASSLESGPLYNEQFF. The CDR3 DNA is TGTGCCAGCAGCTTAGAAAGCGGCCCCCTCTACAATGAGCAGTTCTTC.

This rearrangement joins TRBV19 to TRBJ2-2, with a weak D call TRBD2 (6 bases). The germline V gene encodes CDR1 LNHDA and CDR2 SQIVND (reference sequence). The CDR3 is 15 amino acids. The germline V and J ends were trimmed by 3 bases and 6 bases, with 14 bases remaining between them. CDR3 region: CASSIWREPAGELFF. The CDR3 coding sequence is TGTGCCAGTAGTATTTGGAGGGAGCCTGCCGGGGAGCTGTTTTTT.

The rearrangement uses TRBV5-1 and TRBJ2-7; 8 bases agree with TRBD1. Unmatched junction bases numbered 7, after V lost 3 bases and J lost 2 bases. Germline CDR1 and CDR2: SGHRS and YFSETQ. The CDR3 is made up of 15 amino acids. In nucleotides, the CDR3 is TGCGCCAGCAGCTCGCCGACAGGGGATACCTACGAGCAGTACTTC. It specifies CASSSPTGDTYEQYF.

This chain uses TRBV27 with TRBJ2-2; 14 bases are a match to TRBD2. The CDR3 totals 16 residues. J gave up 5 bases and V 4 bases, and 3 bases lay outside the gene matches. Germline-derived CDR1 and CDR2 are MNHEY and SMNVEV (reference sequence). The CDR3 region is CASSSRTSGRTGELFF. CDR3 sequence (DNA): TGTGCCAGCAGTTCCAGGACTAGCGGGAGGACCGGGGAGCTGTTTTTT.